This TCR beta chain was obtained from a study of molecular identifiers for immune sequencing clone quantification. A note on this clonotype: Its antigen is not known. A much larger clone differs from this one at a single base, so this may be a read error.

Methods described previously, with TCR primers listed, were used for bulk TCR libraries. TCRdb re-derived calls from the PCR reads in MiXCR, one entry per CDR3 protein. The data show around 470,000 distinct CDR3 sequences, about 25% seen once. Findings and limits, study-wide: In a background of about a million naive cells, spiked Jurkat TCR RNA from one cell was reportedly detectable. Under 1% of molecules in naive cells, but over 99% of effector molecules, belonged to clones above 20 RNA copies.

The authors sorted naive CD8 T cells as CD8+CD4-CCR7+CD45RA+. The V gene's germline CDR1 is GTSNPN and CDR2 SVGIG (reference sequence). There are 13 residues in the CDR3. V lost 5 bases and J lost 4, with 15 bases in between. The receptor was isolated from a human donor in good health. Some libraries in this study had Jurkat cell RNA spiked in. V is TRBV30 and J is TRBJ2-7; D is perhaps TRBD1 or TRBD2 (5 bases each). Material for sequencing was naive CD8+ T cells from blood, with Jurkat cell RNA spiked in. Regarding subset: FACS-sorted CD8+CD4-CCR7+CD45RA+ naive T cells. CDR3 sequence reads: CAWGPLEGYEQYF. CDR3 coding DNA: TGTGCCTGGGGTCCCCTAGAGGGGTACGAGCAGTACTTC.